The next 2 T cell receptor beta chains were all read from a single sample in a study of cytomegalovirus exposure and HLA in healthy donors. Both 60 Vbeta primers and 13 Jbeta primers went into the PCR. The repertoire was sequenced with immunoSEQ multiplex PCR; TCRdb's copy has only in-frame clones and lacks some. There are some 130,000 clones in the sample; under 85% occur only once, and about 4.3% lies in the top ten. Sequencing was done on a sample of PBMCs. The source of these receptors is a male donor in good health and CMV-seropositive.

The chain couples TRBV28 to TRBJ1-2, with D possibly matching TRBD1 (5 bases). Germline CDR1 MDHEN, CDR2 SYDVKM. The CDR3 is 15 amino acids. The V gene lost 6 bases and the J gene lost 1 base, with 15 bases spanning the gap. The CDR3, as DNA: TGTGCCAGCAGACCTATGGGGCAGATTAACTATGGCTACACCTTC. It translates to CASRPMGQINYGYTF.

The CDR3 region has the DNA TGTGCCAGTAGTATCGGGACAGGGATCGTCGCTGAAGCTTTCTTT. Protein: CASSIGTGIVAEAFF. The rearrangement links TRBV19 to TRBJ1-1, with 9 nucleotides matching TRBD1. V trimming: 3 bases; J trimming: 6 bases; junction bases outside the gene matches: 8. The V gene's germline CDR1 is LNHDA and CDR2 SQIVND (reference sequence). The CDR3 has 15 residues.